The present T cell receptor beta chain was sequenced within a study of memory CD4+ T cells and cytomegalovirus serostatus. Across the study: This sample comes from healthy Belgian adults, 9 CMV seropositive, roughly 22 seronegative.

Single viable CD3+CD4+CD8-CD45RO+ cells were sorted as the memory CD4+ T cells. This clone showed up just once. Produced via immunoSEQ multiplex PCR; TCRdb's table is partial and in-frame only. The sample contains about 82,000 clones, around 80% of which appear only once. There are 13 residues in the CDR3. Per germline, CDR1 SGHTA and CDR2 FQGTGA. Trimming took 5 bases from V and 7 from J, leaving 9 bases between them. The receptor was derived from an adult in good health and CMV-seronegative. The rearrangement uses TRBV7-3 and TRBJ1-6; unclear D gene. Source material: memory CD4+ T cells from blood. CDR3 region: CASSPTENSPLHF. Written as DNA, the CDR3 is TGTGCCAGCAGCCCGACCGAGAATTCACCCCTCCACTTT.